This TCR beta chain originates from a study of graft-versus-host responses after intestinal transplantation. Study-level background: Transplant types were multivisceral, liver-intestinal, or isolated intestinal. Every one of the recipients received anti-thymocyte globulin induction and afterwards took tacrolimus and steroids for around 3 years. Findings and caveats of the study: Marrow from the recipient contained GvH clones, some of which had appeared first in ileum or blood. High graft-versus-host to host-versus-graft T cell clonal ratios marked allografts of patients with graft-donor macrochimerism.

Clones were read by immunoSEQ multiplex PCR, and TCRdb kept only the in-frame ones, dropping some. The table has about 47,000 clones, roughly 91% seen once. As for this clone: Its antigen is unknown.

The V and J ends lost 3 bases and 4 bases respectively, with 13 bases between them. The CDR3 is made up of 14 amino acids. Germline V CDR1 and CDR2: ENHRY, SYGVKD. This TCR was sampled from a human patient who received an intestinal transplant, so some T cells may come from the graft donor. The chain recombines TRBV10-3 with TRBJ2-7, with D possibly matching TRBD1 (5 bases). The sample in question was PBMCs, obtained 750 to 850 days after a first intestinal transplant, on the day of a second. CDR3 nucleotide sequence: TGTGCCATCAGTGATCAGGGTGTCGGTTACGAGCAGTACTTC. It specifies CAISDQGVGYEQYF.